The present T cell receptor beta chain was sequenced within a study of T cell clonotyping in hematopoietic cell transplantation. About the research overall: Pretransplant recipient samples were taken after cytoreduction. General study points: Graft donor and pretransplant recipient Inverse Simpson Index values predicted broader posttransplant TCR diversity. After transplant, recipient diversity fell while pathologically expanded clonotypes grew through day 180.

Germline V gene lookup returns CDR1 MNHNS and CDR2 SASEGT. The CDR3 totals 15 residues. V lost 7 bases and J lost 0; bases outside the gene matches: 8. Sequenced by immunoSEQ multiplex PCR; TCRdb stores in-frame clones only, minus some. The sample has some 7,000 clones, around 88% seen once. This clone is a singleton in its sample. Its antigen remains unknown. The time point was: recipient sample about 28 days before transplant, after cytoreduction. V gene TRBV6-1 combines with J gene TRBJ2-7, with 8 positions matching TRBD2. This receptor was taken from a man aged 25 to 45 with acute myeloid leukemia. Some clones in this sample may be carry-over from other donors' samples. The sequenced sample was peripheral blood mononuclear cells, obtained before stem cell transplant. CDR3 nucleotides: TGTGCCAGCATTGGATGGCGGGAGGTCTCCTACGAGCAGTACTTC. It is translated as CASIGWREVSYEQYF.